The following is a T cell receptor (beta chain) sequence with its context. This entry belongs to a study of blood T cell repertoires in COVID-19. In the study overall: Acute-phase and convalescent COVID-19 samples originated in the United States, Italy and Spain. PBMCs, B-cell-depleted T cells, or T cells provided the cDNA or gDNA that made up the material.

Source study methods: Amplification with reference gene primers provided the estimates of nucleated cell counts. Using immunoSEQ multiplex PCR, the repertoire was profiled, and TCRdb retains in-frame clones only, with some absent. That table furnishes V, J and clone size, whereas the DNA furnished D and trimming. The sample yields 100,000 to 150,000 clones, more than 75% seen once. With 5 bases removed from V and 0 bases from J, the gap between germline ends came to 24 bases. CDR3 length: 19 residues. The germline V gene has CDR1 SGHRS and CDR2 YFSETQ. Sequencing used peripheral blood. The source is a human donor in a cohort sampled during active COVID-19. The chain is built from TRBV5-1 and TRBJ2-4; tentatively, D is TRBD2 (6 bases). CDR3 bases: TGCGCCAGCAGGGGGACTGCAGATCCCTTATCCTTAGCCAAAAACATTCAGTACTTC. Its translation is CASRGTADPLSLAKNIQYF.